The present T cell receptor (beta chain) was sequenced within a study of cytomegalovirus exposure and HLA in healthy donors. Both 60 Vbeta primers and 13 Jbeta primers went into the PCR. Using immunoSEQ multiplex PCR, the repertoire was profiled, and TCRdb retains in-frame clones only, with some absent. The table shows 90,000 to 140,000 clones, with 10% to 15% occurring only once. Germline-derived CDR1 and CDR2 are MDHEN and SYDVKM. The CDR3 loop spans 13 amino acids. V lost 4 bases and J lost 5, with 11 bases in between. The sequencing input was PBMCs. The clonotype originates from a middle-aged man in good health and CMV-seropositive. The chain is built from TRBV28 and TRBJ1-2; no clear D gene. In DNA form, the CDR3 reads TGTGCCAGCAGTTCTAACCGAAAATATGGCTACACCTTC. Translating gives CASSSNRKYGYTF.